This T cell receptor beta chain derives from a study of blood T cell dynamics during melanoma immunotherapy. Germline-derived CDR1 and CDR2 are SGHAT and FQDESV (reference sequence). The V end was cut by 0 bases, the J end by 0 bases, with 9 bases between. The CDR3 covers 15 residues. The table lists this clone with a count of one. A fixed 40 ng of plasma cfDNA was loaded per sample. Generated by immunoSEQ multiplex PCR, the TCRdb table keeps only in-frame clones and is missing some. The data hold about 830 clones, with approximately 89% observed a single time. The time point here: pre-treatment baseline. One draw preceded checkpoint blockade; another followed its first cycle at week 3. Apart from two fast progressors, RECIST 1.1 response was judged 12 weeks post-infusion.

Sample: cell-free DNA from blood, taken from a patient treated with checkpoint blockade. This sequence originates from a human donor with melanoma. This sequence joins TRBV11-1 and TRBJ2-7; D may be TRBD1 (6 bases). The CDR3 coding sequence is TGTGCCAGCAGCTTAGCGCAGGGGAGCTCCTACGAGCAGTACTTC. Translated, it gives CASSLAQGSSYEQYF. Looking up the rest from reference TRBV11-1 and TRBJ2-7 gives the full variable domain: EAEVAQSPRYKITEKSQAVAFWCDPISGHATLYWYRQILGQGPELLVQFQDESVVDDSQLPKDRFSAERLKGVDSTLKIQPAELGDSAMYLCASSLAQGSSYEQYFGPGTRLTVT.